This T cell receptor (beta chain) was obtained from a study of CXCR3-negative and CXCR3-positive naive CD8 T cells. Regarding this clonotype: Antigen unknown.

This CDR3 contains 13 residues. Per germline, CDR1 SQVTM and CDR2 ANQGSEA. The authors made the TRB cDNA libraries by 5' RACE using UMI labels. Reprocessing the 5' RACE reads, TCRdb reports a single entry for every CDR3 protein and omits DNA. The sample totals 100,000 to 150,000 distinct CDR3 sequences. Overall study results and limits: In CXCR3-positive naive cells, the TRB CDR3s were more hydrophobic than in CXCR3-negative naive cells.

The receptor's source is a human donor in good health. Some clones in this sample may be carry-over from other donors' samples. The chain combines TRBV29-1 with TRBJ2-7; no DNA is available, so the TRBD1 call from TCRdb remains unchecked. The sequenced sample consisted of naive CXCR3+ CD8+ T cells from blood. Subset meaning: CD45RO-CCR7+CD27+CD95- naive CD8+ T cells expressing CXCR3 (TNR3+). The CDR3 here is CSIPGGDTYEQYF.